This T cell receptor beta chain was captured in a study of cytomegalovirus exposure and HLA in healthy donors. Notes on the study in general: The likely origin of a cluster of highly shared sequence variants was a sequencing artifact. Among immune exposure information, only CMV serostatus was available. Later genetic work tied a missense DCLRE1C variant to beta-chain V and J trimming. Productive status was seen about 90% or about 30% of the time for most TCR beta V segments in an earlier analysis.

The germline gives CDR1 LGHNA, CDR2 YSLEER. The CDR3 loop spans 13 amino acids. Trimming removed 0 bases from V and 9 bases from J, with 9 bases in between. Worth noting for this clone: Its antigen is not known.

It was with 60 Vbeta and 13 Jbeta primers that the PCR ran. Here immunoSEQ multiplex PCR was the method, and the copy in TCRdb shows in-frame clones only, minus some. The repertoire holds about 160,000 clones, with approximately 80% as singletons. The chain links TRBV4-3 to TRBJ2-1; D is ambiguous. Sample: PBMCs. This receptor was obtained from a man aged 30 to 45 in good health and CMV-seronegative. CDR3 region: CASSQEIRFEQFF. In nucleotides, the CDR3 is TGCGCCAGCAGCCAAGAGATCCGGTTTGAGCAGTTCTTC.